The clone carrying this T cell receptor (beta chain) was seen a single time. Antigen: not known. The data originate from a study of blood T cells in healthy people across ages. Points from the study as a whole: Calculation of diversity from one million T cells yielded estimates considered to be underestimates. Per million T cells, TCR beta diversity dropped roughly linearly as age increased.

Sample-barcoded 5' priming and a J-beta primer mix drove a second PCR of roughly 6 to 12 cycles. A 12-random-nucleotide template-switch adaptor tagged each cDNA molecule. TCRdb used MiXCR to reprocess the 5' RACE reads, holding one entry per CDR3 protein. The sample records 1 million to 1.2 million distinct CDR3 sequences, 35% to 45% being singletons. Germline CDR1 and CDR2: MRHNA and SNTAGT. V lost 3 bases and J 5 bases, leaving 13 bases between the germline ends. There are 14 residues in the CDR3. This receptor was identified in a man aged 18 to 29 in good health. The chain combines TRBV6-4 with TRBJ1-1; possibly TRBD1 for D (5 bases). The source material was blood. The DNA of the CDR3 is TGTGCCAGCAGTGAGGGGCACGGTCAGACTGAAGCTTTCTTT. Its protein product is CASSEGHGQTEAFF.